The 16 T cell receptor beta chains reported below all come from one sample, sequenced in a study of siplizumab effects on memory and regulatory T cells. Data came from immunoSEQ multiplex PCR; TCRdb stores just in-frame clones and leaves some out. The profile shows 50,000 to 70,000 clones, 90% to 98% of them singletons. The sample taken for sequencing was naive CD8+ T cells sorted from blood. These receptors were collected from a human donor in good health.

The gene calls are TRBV4-2 and TRBJ2-7; TRBD2 might be the D (6 bases). V was clipped by 1 base and J by 4 bases, with 11 bases between them. The CDR3 runs 14 residues. From germline, CDR1 is LGHNA and CDR2 YNFKEQ. CDR3 nucleotide sequence: TGTGCCAGCAGCCAAGGGGCAGGAGGGTACGAGCAGTACTTC. This encodes CASSQGAGGYEQYF.

The chain recombines TRBV4-1 with TRBJ1-2; 7 bases fit TRBD1. V lost 0 bases and J lost 4; bases outside the gene matches: 5. The length of the CDR3 is 15 residues. Germline assignment: CDR1 MGHRA and CDR2 YSYEKL. CDR3 region: CASSQDQGGAYGYTF. The DNA of the CDR3 is TGCGCCAGCAGCCAAGATCAGGGGGGCGCCTATGGCTACACCTTC.

This clone was recorded once. This sequence joins TRBV19 and TRBJ2-5; tentatively, D is TRBD2 (6 bases). CDR3 length equals 16 residues. V was trimmed by 3 bases and J by 1 base, leaving 15 bases between them. In germline, CDR1 is LNHDA, CDR2 SQIVND (reference sequence). CDR3 coding DNA: TGTGCCAGTAGTATTGGGTCCGGAGGGCTCCAAGAGACCCAGTACTTC. Its translation is CASSIGSGGLQETQYF.

The chain has TRBV4-1 and TRBJ2-3; D may be TRBD2 (5 bases). This CDR3 contains 14 residues. Looked up from germline, CDR1 is MGHRA and CDR2 is YSYEKL. Trimming removed 1 base from V and 1 base from J, with 6 bases in between. CDR3 amino acids: CASSQALGTDTQYF. As DNA, the CDR3 is TGCGCCAGCAGCCAAGCACTAGGCACAGATACGCAGTATTTT.

J is TRBJ2-7 and V is TRBV4-1; a possible D gene is TRBD2 (5 bases). The CDR3 runs 13 residues. Germline CDR1 MGHRA, CDR2 YSYEKL. V was trimmed by 4 bases and J by 5 bases, leaving 12 bases between them. CDR3: CASSPAGRDEQYF. The CDR3 DNA reads TGCGCCAGCAGCCCGGCGGGTCGGGACGAGCAGTACTTC.

J is TRBJ1-2 and V is TRBV1; the table's D call, TRBD1, has no DNA check behind it. TRBV1 is recorded as a pseudogene. The CDR3 has 14 amino acids. CDR3 protein: CTSRRIQGVVGYTF. The DNA of the CDR3 is TGCACCAGCAGACGAATACAGGGTGTGGTTGGCTACACCTTC.

The CDR3: CASSLEAHQPQHF. The CDR3, as DNA: TGTGCCAGCAGTTTAGAGGCTCATCAGCCCCAGCATTTT. The rearrangement joins TRBV27 to TRBJ1-5; no clear D. Trimming took 2 bases from V and 5 from J, leaving 7 bases between them. Germline values: CDR1 MNHEY, CDR2 SMNVEV (reference sequence). CDR3 size: 13 residues.

V usage is TRBV5-6 and J usage is TRBJ2-1; D uncertain. Germline CDR1 reads SGHDT; CDR2 reads YYEEEE. The CDR3 loop spans 12 amino acids. The ends were cut back, 1 base at V and 9 bases at J, with 8 bases in the middle. CDR3 protein: CASSLSGVEQFF. The CDR3 coding sequence is TGTGCCAGCAGCTTGTCAGGAGTTGAGCAGTTCTTC.

The chain combines TRBV9 with TRBJ2-2, with D possibly being TRBD1 (6 bases). Germline lookup yields CDR1 SGDLS and CDR2 YYNGEE. The CDR3 length is 15 residues. Trimming stripped 0 bases from V and 4 bases from J, with 10 bases between. In DNA form, the CDR3 reads TGTGCCAGCAGCGTAGAAGGGGGTCCCACCGGGGAGCTGTTTTTT. Translating gives CASSVEGGPTGELFF.

This clone has just a few counts. The CDR3 loop is CASSVAGTNEKLFF. DNA of the CDR3: TGTGCCAGCAGCGTAGCAGGGACTAATGAAAAACTGTTTTTT. The chain employs TRBV9 and TRBJ1-4, with D possibly matching TRBD1 (5 bases). V lost 0 bases and J 2 bases, leaving 5 bases between the germline ends. This CDR3 contains 14 residues. Germline V gene lookup returns CDR1 SGDLS and CDR2 YYNGEE.

This rearrangement joins TRBV18 to TRBJ2-7; the match to TRBD1 covers 12 bases. This CDR3 comprises 15 residues. Germline CDR1 reads KGHSH; CDR2 reads LQKENI. With V trimmed by 3 bases and J by 4 bases, 4 bases remained unmatched. The DNA for the CDR3 is TGTGCCAGCTCACCCGGGACAGGGGGCGGGTACGAGCAGTACTTC. Its translation is CASSPGTGGGYEQYF.

The chain combines TRBV10-1 with TRBJ2-2, with D unresolved. V was pared by 7 bases and J by 6 bases, with 6 bases between. The CDR3 is 11 amino acids. Germline CDR1 WNHNN, CDR2 SYGVQD (reference sequence). The CDR3 sequence: CASKGAGELFF. CDR3 DNA: TGCGCCAGCAAGGGTGCCGGGGAGCTGTTTTTT.

This chain uses TRBV9 with TRBJ1-4; D not certain. Germline V gives CDR1 SGDLS, CDR2 YYNGEE. The CDR3 covers 13 residues. V was pared by 4 bases and J by 0 bases, with 4 bases between. This chain's CDR3 is CASSLSTNEKLFF. For the CDR3, the DNA is TGTGCCAGCAGCCTCTCAACTAATGAAAAACTGTTTTTT.

The V call is TRBV4-1, the J call TRBJ2-5; weak D call: TRBD2 (6 bases). Judging by the DNA end, TRBJ2-7 fits better; the J call may be wrong. The CDR3 runs 14 residues. The germline CDR1 and CDR2 sequences are MGHRA and YSYEKL. The CDR3 coding sequence is TGCGCCAGCAGCCAAGTTGTTGGAGGGAACGAGCAGTACTTC. This codes for CASSQVVGGNEQYF.

This sequence joins TRBV15 and TRBJ1-2; D remains unclear. The CDR3 has 15 amino acids. CDR1 is LNHNV and CDR2 is YYDKDF in the germline V gene (reference sequence). V was cut by 5 bases and J by 4 bases, with 17 bases left in between. The CDR3 loop reads CATSEGGGLSYGYTF. In DNA form, the CDR3 reads TGTGCCACCAGCGAAGGAGGTGGTTTAAGCTATGGCTACACCTTC.

The chain couples TRBV9 to TRBJ1-2; TRBD1 might be the D (5 bases). The CDR3 sequence is 14 residues long. Germline CDR1 and CDR2: SGDLS and YYNGEE. Trimming stripped 3 bases from V and 8 bases from J, with 17 bases between. The CDR3 reads CASSAGLRAGGYTF. CDR3 DNA: TGTGCCAGCAGCGCGGGACTCCGGGCGGGCGGCTACACCTTC.